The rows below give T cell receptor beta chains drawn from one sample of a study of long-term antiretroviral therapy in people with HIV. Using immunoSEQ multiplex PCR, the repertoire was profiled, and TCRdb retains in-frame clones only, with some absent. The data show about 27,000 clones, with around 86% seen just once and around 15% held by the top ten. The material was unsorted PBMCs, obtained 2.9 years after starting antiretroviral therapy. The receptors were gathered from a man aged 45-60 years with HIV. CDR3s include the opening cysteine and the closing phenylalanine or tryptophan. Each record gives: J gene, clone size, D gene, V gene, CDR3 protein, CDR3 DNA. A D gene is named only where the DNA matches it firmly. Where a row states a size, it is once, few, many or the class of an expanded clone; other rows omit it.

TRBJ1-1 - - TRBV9 CASSVSEKNTEAFF TGTGCCAGCAGCGTATCAGAGAAGAACACTGAAGCTTTCTTT
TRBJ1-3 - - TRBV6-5 CASSSPGRVGNTIYF TGTGCCAGCAGTTCTCCGGGACGAGTTGGAAACACCATATATTTT
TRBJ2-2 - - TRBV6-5 CASSSSRGVRTGELFF TGTGCCAGCAGTTCCTCCCGCGGGGTGAGGACCGGGGAGCTGTTTTTT
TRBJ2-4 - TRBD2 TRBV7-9 CASSPGLARGLAKNIQYF TGTGCCAGCAGCCCAGGACTAGCGAGAGGACTAGCCAAAAACATTCAGTACTTC
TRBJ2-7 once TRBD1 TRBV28 CGTGPPSYERYF TGTGGGACAGGCCCGCCGTCCTACGAGCGGTACTTC
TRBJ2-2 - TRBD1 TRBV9 CASSPGTGNAGELFF TGTGCCAGCAGCCCCGGGACAGGGAACGCCGGGGAGCTGTTTTTT
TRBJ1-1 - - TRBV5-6 CASSLELGPSEAFF TGTGCCAGCAGCTTGGAACTTGGGCCGAGTGAAGCTTTCTTT
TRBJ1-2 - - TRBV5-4 CASSSGAGYGYTF TGTGCCAGCAGCTCGGGGGCGGGATATGGCTACACCTTC
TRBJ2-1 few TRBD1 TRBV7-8 CASSLAGQGGWNEQFF TGTGCCAGCAGCTTAGCGGGACAGGGTGGATGGAATGAGCAGTTCTTC
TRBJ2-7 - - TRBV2 CASRYEPSGYEQYF TGTGCCAGCCGATATGAACCGTCCGGCTACGAGCAGTACTTC
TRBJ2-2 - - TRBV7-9 CASSSRGPSSTGELFF TGTGCCAGCAGTTCCCGGGGGCCCTCGAGCACCGGGGAGCTGTTTTTT
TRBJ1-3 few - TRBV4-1 CASSQDGGMPSGNTIYF TGCGCCAGCAGCCAAGATGGAGGAATGCCCTCTGGAAACACCATATATTTT
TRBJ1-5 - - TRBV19 CASTPGPGVGGNQPQHF TGTGCCAGTACCCCTGGTCCTGGGGTTGGCGGCAATCAGCCCCAGCATTTT
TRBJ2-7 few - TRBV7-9 CASSPRSGEGGEQYF TGTGCCAGCAGCCCTCGGTCGGGGGAAGGGGGGGAGCAGTACTTC
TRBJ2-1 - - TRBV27 CASSPPGHYNEQFF TGTGCCAGCAGTCCTCCGGGACACTACAATGAGCAGTTCTTC
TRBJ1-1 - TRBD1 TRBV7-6 CASSQETGGTTEAFF TGTGCCAGCAGCCAAGAGACAGGGGGCACCACTGAAGCTTTCTTT
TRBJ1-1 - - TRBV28 CASSLIVVSFGPEAFF TGTGCCAGCAGTTTAATAGTAGTGTCCTTTGGGCCTGAAGCTTTCTTT
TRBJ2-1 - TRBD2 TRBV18 CASSPGGYEQFF TGTGCCAGCTCACCGGGAGGGTATGAGCAGTTCTTC
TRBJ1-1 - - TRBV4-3 CASSQENRENTEAFF TGCGCCAGCAGCCAAGAAAACAGGGAGAACACTGAAGCTTTCTTT
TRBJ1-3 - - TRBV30 CAWSVGVSGNTIYF TGTGCCTGGAGTGTAGGCGTTTCGGGAAACACCATATATTTT
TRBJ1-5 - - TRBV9 CASSAGQNSNQPQHF TGTGCCAGCAGCGCCGGACAGAATAGCAATCAGCCCCAGCATTTT
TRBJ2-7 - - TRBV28 CASPGAPLSYEQYF TGTGCCAGCCCGGGGGCTCCCCTTTCCTACGAGCAGTACTTC
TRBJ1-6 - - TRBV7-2 CASSLTGADNSPLHF TGTGCCAGCAGCTTAACGGGCGCGGATAATTCACCCCTCCACTTT
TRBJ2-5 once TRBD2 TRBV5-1 CASSSLSAGGPIGTQYF TGCGCCAGCAGCTCCCTATCTGCGGGGGGTCCTATTGGGACCCAGTACTTC
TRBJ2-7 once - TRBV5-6 CASSSGPSGGKAYEQYF TGTGCCAGCAGTTCTGGCCCCTCAGGGGGGAAGGCCTACGAGCAGTACTTC
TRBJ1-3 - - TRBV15 CATSRDPQGGRNTIYF TGTGCCACCAGCAGAGACCCACAGGGAGGAAGAAACACCATATATTTT
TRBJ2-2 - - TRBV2 CASSAGSVAPGELFF TGTGCCAGCAGTGCGGGGTCTGTAGCCCCCGGGGAGCTGTTTTTT
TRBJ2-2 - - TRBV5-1 CASSLMRGNTGELFF TGCGCCAGCAGCTTGATGCGGGGGAACACCGGGGAGCTGTTTTTT
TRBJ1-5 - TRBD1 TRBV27 CASSNSGQGAQYSNQPQHF TGTGCCAGCAGTAACTCTGGACAGGGGGCCCAATATAGCAATCAGCCCCAGCATTTT
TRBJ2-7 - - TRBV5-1 CASSLGGGTYEQYF TGCGCCAGCAGCTTGGGAGGGGGAACCTACGAGCAGTACTTC
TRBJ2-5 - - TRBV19 CACALGETQYF TGTGCCTGCGCTCTTGGGGAGACCCAGTACTTC
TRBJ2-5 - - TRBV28 CASSFATGQETQYF TGTGCCAGCAGTTTCGCTACAGGACAAGAGACCCAGTACTTC
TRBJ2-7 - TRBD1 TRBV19 CASSIDGTGAYEQYF TGTGCCAGTAGTATAGACGGGACAGGGGCGTACGAGCAGTACTTC
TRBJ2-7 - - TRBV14 CASSQKFGRTDSYEQYF TGTGCCAGCAGCCAAAAGTTCGGACGGACGGACTCCTACGAGCAGTACTTC
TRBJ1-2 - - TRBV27 CASSLSALTAGYTF TGTGCCAGCAGTTTATCGGCTTTGACGGCTGGCTACACCTTC
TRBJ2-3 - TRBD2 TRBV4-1 CASSQVTSGGADTQYF TGCGCCAGCAGCCAAGTGACTAGCGGGGGAGCAGATACGCAGTATTTT
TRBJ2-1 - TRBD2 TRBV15 CATSRDLAAGGYNEQFF TGTGCCACCAGCAGAGATTTAGCAGCGGGGGGATACAATGAGCAGTTCTTC
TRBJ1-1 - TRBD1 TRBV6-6 CASRLQGAMNTEAFF TGTGCCAGCCGTTTACAGGGGGCCATGAACACTGAAGCTTTCTTT
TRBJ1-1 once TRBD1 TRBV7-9 CASSEYRGDNTEAFF TGTGCCAGCAGCGAGTACAGGGGCGATAACACTGAAGCTTTCTTT
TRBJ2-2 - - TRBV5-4 CASSPTTGFAGELFF TGTGCCAGCAGCCCAACAACAGGGTTCGCCGGGGAGCTGTTTTTT
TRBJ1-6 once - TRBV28 CASSGTRGNSPLHF TGTGCCAGCAGTGGGACCCGGGGGAATTCACCCCTCCACTTT
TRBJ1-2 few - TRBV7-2 CASSGQTNYGYTF TGTGCCAGCAGCGGACAGACTAACTATGGCTACACCTTC
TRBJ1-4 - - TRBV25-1 CASSEGGRVEKLFF TGTGCCAGCAGTGAGGGGGGGCGGGTTGAAAAACTGTTTTTT
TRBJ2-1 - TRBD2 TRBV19 CASSIDERGASYNEQFF TGTGCCAGTAGTATAGATGAGCGGGGGGCCTCGTACAATGAGCAGTTCTTC
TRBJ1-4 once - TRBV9 CASSGAGIEKLFF TGTGCCAGCAGCGGTGCCGGGATTGAAAAACTGTTTTTT
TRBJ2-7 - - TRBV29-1 CSVLYTSSEQYF TGCAGCGTTTTATATACCAGTTCCGAGCAGTACTTC
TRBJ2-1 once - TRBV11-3 CASSEGYNEQFF TGTGCCAGCAGCGAAGGGTACAATGAGCAGTTCTTC
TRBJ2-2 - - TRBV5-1 CASSEGGGTGELFF TGCGCCAGCAGTGAAGGGGGTGGAACCGGGGAGCTGTTTTTT
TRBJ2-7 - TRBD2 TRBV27 CASSYSGGSYEQYF TGTGCCAGCAGTTACTCGGGGGGATCCTACGAGCAGTACTTC
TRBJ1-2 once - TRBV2 CASSFVLTANYGYTF TGTGCCAGCAGTTTTGTACTGACCGCAAACTATGGCTACACCTTC
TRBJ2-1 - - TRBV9 CASSSTGTHNEQFF TGTGCCAGCAGCTCGACCGGGACCCACAATGAGCAGTTCTTC
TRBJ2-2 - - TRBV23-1 CASSPGGQLSPNTGELFF TGCGCCAGCTCCCCCGGGGGACAACTCTCGCCGAACACCGGGGAGCTGTTTTTT
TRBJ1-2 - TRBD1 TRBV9 CASSVAGQGIGGYTF TGTGCCAGCAGCGTAGCGGGACAGGGCATTGGGGGCTACACCTTC